The sequence of this TCR beta chain was determined in a study of cytotoxic CD8 clonotypes in ibrutinib-treated CLL. Study information: Partial response was seen in about 25 patients and complete response in 2; after median around 5.5 years, approximately 15 stayed remitted, about 12 progressed.

CDR3 length: 16 residues. The V gene end was trimmed by 3 bases and the J gene end by 2 bases; junction bases not matched to a gene: 6. The germline V gene encodes CDR1 SGHRS and CDR2 YFSETQ. Investigators sought sequencing depths of between 1 in 200,000 and 1 in 1 million T cells. Measured with immunoSEQ multiplex PCR; TCRdb has only the in-frame clones, and not every one. The table records tens of thousands of clones, approximately 74% of them present only once. The chain has TRBV5-1 and TRBJ2-2; 8 bases fit TRBD2. The starting material was PBMCs, obtained after 12 months of ibrutinib treatment. The TCR sequence derives from a human donor with chronic lymphocytic leukemia. The DNA for the CDR3 is TGCGCCAGCAGCTCGGATAGCGGGATCAACACCGGGGAGCTGTTTTTT. Protein product: CASSSDSGINTGELFF.